This T cell receptor (beta chain) emerged from a study of blood T cells in healthy people across ages. This clonotype was detected a few times. As yet, its antigen is unknown. Combining a sample-barcoded 5' primer with a J-beta primer mix, a second PCR ran for roughly 7 to 12 cycles. TCRdb ran MiXCR on the 5' RACE reads and lists one entry per CDR3 protein. The data hold approximately 1.5 million distinct CDR3 sequences, with approximately 42% observed a single time. Unmatched junction bases numbered 4, after V lost 5 bases and J lost 0 bases. The CDR3 length is 15 residues. Each sample had at least 6.5 million PBMCs isolated. The study's findings and limits: Long-lived donors exceeded aged donors in naive CD4+ cells and diversity. CMV status of donors was not determined, possibly confounding expanded clonotype changes. Bulk PBMC profiling left naive and antigen-experienced comparisons inconclusive.

This sequence originates from a woman in her late teens or twenties in good health. The V gene is TRBV12-3 or TRBV12-4, the J gene TRBJ2-1, with 7 bases fitting TRBD1. Source material: blood. CDR3: CASSDRAGSYNEQFF. DNA of the CDR3: TGTGCCAGCAGTGACAGGGCCGGCTCCTACAATGAGCAGTTCTTC.